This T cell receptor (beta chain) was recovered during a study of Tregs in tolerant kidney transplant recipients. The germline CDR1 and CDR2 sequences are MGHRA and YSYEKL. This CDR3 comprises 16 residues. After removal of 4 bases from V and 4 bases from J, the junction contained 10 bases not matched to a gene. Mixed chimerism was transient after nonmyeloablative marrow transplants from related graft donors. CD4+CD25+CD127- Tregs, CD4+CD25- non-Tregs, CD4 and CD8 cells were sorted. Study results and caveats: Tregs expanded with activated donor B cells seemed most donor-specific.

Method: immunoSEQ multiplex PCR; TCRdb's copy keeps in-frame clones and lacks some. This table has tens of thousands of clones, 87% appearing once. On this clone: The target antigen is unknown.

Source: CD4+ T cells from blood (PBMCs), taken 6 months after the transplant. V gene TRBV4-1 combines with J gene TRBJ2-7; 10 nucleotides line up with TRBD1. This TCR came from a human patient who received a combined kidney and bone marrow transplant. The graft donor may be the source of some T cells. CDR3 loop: CASSLPKGQGRYEQYF. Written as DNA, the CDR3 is TGCGCCAGCAGCCTGCCGAAGGGACAGGGGAGATACGAGCAGTACTTC.